The 7 T cell receptor beta chains below all came from one sample that was sequenced in a study of cytomegalovirus exposure and HLA in healthy donors. It was with 60 Vbeta and 13 Jbeta primers that the PCR ran. TCRdb's table, derived via immunoSEQ multiplex PCR, lists solely in-frame clones and lacks some. The profile shows about 120,000 clones, around 75% of them singletons. Sample: PBMCs. The receptors here all came from a woman in her late teens or twenties in good health and CMV-seronegative.

The V gene is TRBV9, the J gene TRBJ2-3; the match to TRBD1 covers 10 bases. J gave up 2 bases and V 2 bases, and 11 bases lay outside the gene matches. Germline V CDR1 and CDR2: SGDLS, YYNGEE. This CDR3 spans 18 amino acids. The CDR3 loop reads CASSVSPQGQGYTDTQYF. In DNA, the CDR3 is TGTGCCAGCAGCGTCAGCCCCCAGGGACAGGGGTACACAGATACGCAGTATTTT.

This clone was detected only once. The V and J genes are TRBV6-5 and TRBJ2-2, with 7 bases matching TRBD1. CDR1 and CDR2 from the germline V gene are MNHEY and SVGAGI. The CDR3 is 14 residues long. V lost 5 bases, J lost 4 bases, and 4 bases stayed unmatched. The CDR3 is CASSTTGSTGELFF. Here the CDR3 DNA reads TGTGCCAGCAGTACGACAGGGAGCACCGGGGAGCTGTTTTTT.

The chain uses TRBV28 and TRBJ2-7, with a tentative D call TRBD2 (6 bases). Germline V gene lookup returns CDR1 MDHEN and CDR2 SYDVKM. The V and J ends lost 5 bases and 5 bases respectively, with 19 bases between them. The CDR3 extends over 15 amino acids. CDR3 DNA sequence: TGTGCCAGCAGTCGCGGTGGGACTTCGAGCCACGAGCAGTACTTC. This encodes CASSRGGTSSHEQYF.

Only a few counts were recorded for this clone. The V gene is TRBV4-1, the J gene TRBJ1-1; D is possibly TRBD1 (6 bases). The V gene lost 3 bases and the J gene lost 1 base, with 12 bases spanning the gap. The CDR3 length is 15 residues. Germline CDR1 reads MGHRA; CDR2 reads YSYEKL. This CDR3 reads CASSHPKGGNTEAFF. The DNA for the CDR3 is TGCGCCAGCAGCCACCCGAAAGGGGGGAACACTGAAGCTTTCTTT.

The CDR3 loop is CASSYAVLYEQYF. In DNA form, the CDR3 reads TGCGCCAGCAGCTATGCAGTCTTGTACGAGCAGTACTTC. This chain links TRBV5-1 with TRBJ2-7; D remains ambiguous. V gave up 3 bases and J gave up 4 bases, with 11 bases separating them. Germline V gene data show CDR1 as SGHRS and CDR2 as YFSETQ. The CDR3 covers 13 residues.

The rearrangement joins TRBV7-9 to TRBJ1-5; TRBD1 matches 8 bases. The germline CDR1 and CDR2 sequences are SEHNR and FQNEAQ (reference sequence). The V gene end was trimmed by 5 bases and the J gene end by 0 bases; junction bases not matched to a gene: 15. The CDR3 spans 19 residues. CDR3 protein: CASSRGGQGTNNSNQPQHF. CDR3 DNA: TGTGCCAGCAGCCGGGGAGGACAGGGCACGAATAATAGCAATCAGCCCCAGCATTTT. Combining the CDR3 with reference TRBV7-9 and TRBJ1-5 gives the whole variable domain DTGVSQNPRHKITKRGQNVTFRCDPISEHNRLYWYRQTLGQGPEFLTYFQNEAQLEKSRLLSDRFSAERPKGSFSTLEIQRTEQGDSAMYLCASSRGGQGTNNSNQPQHFGDGTRLSIL.

About this clone: Other DNA variants within this sample encode the same CDR3. This chain joins TRBV9 and TRBJ1-3; 8 bases agree with TRBD1. Trimming took 3 bases from V and 5 from J; bases not matched to a gene: 4. The CDR3 covers 14 residues. CDR1 is SGDLS and CDR2 is YYNGEE in the germline V gene. This CDR3 is CASSAGQGRNTIYF. In nucleotides, the CDR3 is TGTGCCAGCAGCGCCGGACAGGGACGAAACACCATATATTTT.